This T cell receptor (beta chain) was recovered during a study of identical twins. V lost 1 base to trimming and J lost 3 bases; unmatched junction nucleotides: 7. This CDR3 has 17 amino acids. The germline CDR1 and CDR2 sequences are SGHTA and FQGNSA. Findings and limits, study-wide: Beta out-of-frame sequences displayed a weaker excess of sharing between twins. The presence of invariant MAIT and iNKT cells could partly confound analyses of zero-insertion sequences. Modeled out-of-frame TCR alpha sharing in monozygotic twins fell below observed levels.

TCRdb fed the 5' RACE reads into MiXCR, producing one record per CDR3 protein. In the table there are roughly 1,500,000 distinct CDR3 sequences, about 31% of which are singletons. This clonotype was observed at least ten times. Its antigen is not known. The source material was cord blood. This TCR was recovered from a newborn girl in good health. The chain uses TRBV7-2 and TRBJ2-3; 10 bases fit TRBD2. CDR3 bases: TGTGCCAGCAGCTTAGGACTAGCGGGCTTCGGGACAGATACGCAGTATTTT. It codes for CASSLGLAGFGTDTQYF.